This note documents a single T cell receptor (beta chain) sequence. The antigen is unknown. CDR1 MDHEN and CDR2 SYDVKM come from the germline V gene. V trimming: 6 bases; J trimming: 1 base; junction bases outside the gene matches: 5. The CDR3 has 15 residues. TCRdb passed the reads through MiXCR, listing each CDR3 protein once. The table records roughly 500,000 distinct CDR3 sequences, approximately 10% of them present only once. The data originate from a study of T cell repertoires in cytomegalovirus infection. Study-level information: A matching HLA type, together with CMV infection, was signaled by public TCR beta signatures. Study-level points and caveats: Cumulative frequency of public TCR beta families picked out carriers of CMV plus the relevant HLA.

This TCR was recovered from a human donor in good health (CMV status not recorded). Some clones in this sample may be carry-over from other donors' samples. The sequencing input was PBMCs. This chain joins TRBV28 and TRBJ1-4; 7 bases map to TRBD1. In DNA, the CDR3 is TGTGCCAGCAGACCGGGACAGATAACTAATGAAAAACTGTTTTTT. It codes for CASRPGQITNEKLFF.